These 12 T cell receptor beta chains share one sample of origin, sequenced in a study of T cells expressing NK-cell markers. TCRdb reprocessed the 5' RACE reads, keeping one entry per CDR3 protein, no DNA. In total, the table holds about 370,000 distinct CDR3 sequences. Sequencing was performed on blood T cells: a sorted CD56 or NKG2C T cell subset, CD4+ or CD8+ T cells, or bulk PBMC T cells (not recorded which). All receptors come from a woman between 50 and 59 years old in good health.

The J gene is TRBJ1-5, the V gene TRBV6-5; TCRdb selects TRBD1, and the lack of DNA leaves this call unchecked. Looked up from germline, CDR1 is MNHEY and CDR2 is SVGAGI. This CDR3 has 14 residues. Here the CDR3 reads CASRQTGSNQPQHF.

The CDR3 here is CASSLELGNTIYF. The rearrangement joins TRBV12-3 or TRBV12-4 to TRBJ1-3. The CDR3 sequence is 13 residues long.

The CDR3 spells CASSPDRAPREVYEQYF. This chain uses TRBV4-1 with TRBJ2-7; as DNA is missing, the TRBD2 call by TCRdb cannot be tested. Germline CDR1 MGHRA, CDR2 YSYEKL. This CDR3 spans 17 amino acids.

The CDR3 spells CASSGPPGTSGISSYNEQFF. V is TRBV6-5 and J is TRBJ2-1; the TCRdb D gene call, TRBD2, has no DNA to confirm it. Germline-derived CDR1 and CDR2 are MNHEY and SVGAGI. CDR3 size: 20 residues.

This sequence joins TRBV7-3 and TRBJ2-5; checking the TCRdb D call of TRBD2 is not possible without DNA. The CDR3 runs to 14 residues. Germline assignment: CDR1 SGHTA and CDR2 FQGTGA. The chain's CDR3 is CASSSKGPWETQYF.

The rearrangement uses TRBV12-3 or TRBV12-4 and TRBJ1-4; TCRdb's D gene call, TRBD1, goes unchecked for lack of DNA. The CDR3 sequence is 12 residues long. This CDR3 is CASTLGGGKLFF.

The chain uses TRBV10-3 and TRBJ2-7; the TCRdb call, TRBD1, lacks DNA for checking. This CDR3 is built from 14 residues. Per the germline V gene, CDR1 is ENHRY and CDR2 is SYGVKD. The CDR3 is CATRGETGLNEQYF.

This rearrangement joins TRBV12-3 or TRBV12-4 to TRBJ1-5. This CDR3 is 15 amino acids long. The CDR3 spells CASSLVGPYNQPQHF.

The chain employs TRBV7-9 and TRBJ2-3; TCRdb lists TRBD2, though no DNA is available to test this call. This CDR3 has 13 residues. Germline loops: CDR1 SEHNR, CDR2 FQNEAQ (reference sequence). CDR3 sequence: CASTGGSPDTQYF.

The V call is TRBV6-5, the J call TRBJ1-2; TCRdb reports TRBD1, a call that lacks DNA to check it against. The CDR3 consists of 13 residues. Germline-derived CDR1 and CDR2 are MNHEY and SVGAGI. The CDR3 spells CASRTRGRIGYTF.

The CDR3 spells CASSLPGQFLIRNTIYF. This chain connects TRBV28 to TRBJ1-3; no DNA is available, so the TRBD1 call from TCRdb remains unchecked. Germline CDR1 is MDHEN and CDR2 is SYDVKM. The CDR3 is 17 residues long.

The J gene is TRBJ2-1, the V gene TRBV21-1. TRBV21-1 is annotated as a pseudogene. The CDR3 consists of 12 residues. This CDR3 is CASSKRSNEQFF.